One sample yielded the 22 T cell receptor beta chains listed below, sequenced in a study of T-cell memory formation after mild COVID-19. TCRdb analysed the 5' RACE reads with MiXCR anew, one entry per CDR3 protein. This sample has about 560,000 distinct CDR3 sequences; around 17% occur once, and the top ten carry about 11%. Sequencing was performed on PBMCs or a T cell subset sorted from them (not recorded which). The receptors shown here come from an adult woman who had mild COVID-19 (a few samples of this study predate the infection). Cell type and time point are not known.

The V and J genes are TRBV12-3 or TRBV12-4 and TRBJ2-3; the match to TRBD2 covers 14 bases. The CDR3 sequence is 20 residues long. The J segment lost 2 bases and the V segment lost 4 bases, leaving 14 bases of the junction unmatched. CDR3 sequence: CASSSLLGTSGGDNTDTQYF. CDR3 nucleotides: TGTGCCAGCAGTTCCCTCCTTGGGACTAGCGGGGGAGACAACACAGATACGCAGTATTTT.

The rearrangement joins TRBV7-8 to TRBJ1-1; no firm D call. Germline values: CDR1 SGHVS, CDR2 FQNEAQ. Trimming removed 4 bases from V and 5 bases from J, with 8 bases in between. The CDR3 length is 12 residues. Here the CDR3 reads CASSYWETEAFF. The CDR3, as DNA: TGTGCCAGCAGCTATTGGGAGACTGAAGCTTTCTTT.

This clonotype was observed a few times. The CDR3 nucleotides are TGTGCCAGCAGTTCGATTCGGGCCCCGAGCTCCTACGAGCAGTACTTC. Protein: CASSSIRAPSSYEQYF. This chain connects TRBV6-2 or TRBV6-3 to TRBJ2-7; no clear D. V lost 4 bases to trimming and J lost 0 bases, with 16 bases between them. CDR1 and CDR2 (germline): MNHEY, SVGEGT. The CDR3 consists of 16 residues.

This clonotype was seen repeatedly, ten times or more. The V gene is TRBV5-5, the J gene TRBJ2-7; 10 bases fit TRBD1. The CDR3 is made up of 15 amino acids. Germline V lookup: CDR1 SGHKS, CDR2 YYEKEE (reference sequence). V shed 0 bases, J shed 4 bases, and the junction held 4 bases outside the gene matches. CDR3 sequence: CASSLEGTGDYEQYF. The CDR3 DNA is TGTGCCAGCAGCTTGGAGGGGACAGGGGATTACGAGCAGTACTTC.

The CDR3, as DNA: TGCGCCAGCAGCCAAGACAAGCACACAGATACGCAGTATTTT. Translated, it gives CASSQDKHTDTQYF. The chain combines TRBV5-1 with TRBJ2-3; D is unclear. V dropped 4 bases and J dropped 2 bases, with 11 bases sitting between them. CDR1 is SGHRS and CDR2 is YFSETQ in the germline V gene. The CDR3 is 14 amino acids.

The V call is TRBV7-9, the J call TRBJ2-7; TRBD1 matches 7 bases. Per the germline V gene, CDR1 is SEHNR and CDR2 is FQNEAQ (reference sequence). V gave up 2 bases and J gave up 2 bases; unmatched junction bases: 9. The CDR3 totals 16 residues. In nucleotides, the CDR3 is TGTGCCAGCAGCTTAATGACAGGGTCTTCCCCCTACGAGCAGTACTTC. This gives the protein CASSLMTGSSPYEQYF.

J is TRBJ2-1 and V is TRBV20-1, with 9 nucleotides matching TRBD2. V lost 5 bases, J lost 4 bases, and 12 bases stayed unmatched. Germline CDR1 is DFQATT and CDR2 is SNEGSKA (reference sequence). CDR3 length: 16 amino acids. In nucleotides, the CDR3 is TGCAGTGCTTTTTCTACTACTAGCGGGTATTACAATGAGCAGTTCTTC. It specifies CSAFSTTSGYYNEQFF.

The rearrangement joins TRBV11-3 to TRBJ2-1; D remains ambiguous. V was shortened by 3 bases and J by 9 bases, with 6 bases between the two germline ends. The CDR3 runs 11 residues. Per germline, CDR1 SGHNT and CDR2 YENEEA. The CDR3 loop is CASSLRFEQFF. In nucleotides, the CDR3 is TGTGCCAGCAGCTTGAGATTTGAGCAGTTCTTC. The whole variable domain, remainder taken from reference TRBV11-3 and TRBJ2-1, is EAGVVQSPRYKIIEKKQPVAFWCNPISGHNTLYWYLQNLGQGPELLIRYENEEAVDDSQLPKDRFSAERLKGVDSTLKIQPAELGDSAVYLCASSLRFEQFFGPGTRLTVL.

The genes are TRBV15 and TRBJ1-1; D ambiguous. The V gene lost 5 bases and the J gene lost 6 bases, with 28 bases spanning the gap. The CDR3 runs to 18 residues. From germline, CDR1 is LNHNV and CDR2 YYDKDF (reference sequence). CDR3 DNA: TGTGCCACCAGCCCATCGTTGGACCCCAGGACGTCGAAACCTGAAGCTTTCTTT. It codes for CATSPSLDPRTSKPEAFF.

The gene calls are TRBV2 and TRBJ1-4; D is undetermined. CDR3 size: 15 residues. Germline CDR1 reads SNHLY; CDR2 reads FYNNEI. Trimming cost V 2 bases and J 0 bases, with 7 bases left between them. DNA of the CDR3: TGTGCCAGCAGTGAAACCCTTGCAACTAATGAAAAACTGTTTTTT. Its translation: CASSETLATNEKLFF.

This clonotype was picked up a small number of times. The rearrangement uses TRBV5-1 and TRBJ2-2, with D possibly called TRBD1 or TRBD2 (5 bases each). The ends were cut back, 4 bases at V and 0 bases at J, with 19 bases in the middle. Germline lookup yields CDR1 SGHRS and CDR2 YFSETQ. This CDR3 is 18 amino acids long. CDR3 in DNA: TGCGCCAGCAGCGGACTCCCTGGGACGGGCACGAACACCGGGGAGCTGTTTTTT. Residues: CASSGLPGTGTNTGELFF.

This chain links TRBV7-9 with TRBJ2-3; the match to TRBD1 covers 7 bases. Germline CDR1 reads SEHNR; CDR2 reads FQNEAQ (reference sequence). J was trimmed by 3 bases and V by 5 bases; bases with no gene match: 11. The CDR3 extends over 16 amino acids. For the CDR3, the DNA is TGTGCCAGCAGCGACTTGACAGGGTCAACGACAGATACGCAGTATTTT. This gives the protein CASSDLTGSTTDTQYF.

The rearrangement links TRBV20-1 to TRBJ1-2; D possibly corresponds to TRBD1 (5 bases). Trimming took 1 base from V and 10 from J, leaving 16 bases between them. CDR1 and CDR2 (germline): DFQATT, SNEGSKA (reference sequence). This CDR3 comprises 13 residues. The CDR3 loop is CSARAAGRSHYTF. The CDR3 nucleotides read TGCAGTGCTAGAGCGGCAGGGCGCTCTCACTACACCTTC.

V and J are TRBV5-1 and TRBJ2-7; D is ambiguous. This CDR3 comprises 15 residues. Germline lookup yields CDR1 SGHRS and CDR2 YFSETQ. Trimming pared 4 bases from V and 3 bases from J, leaving 17 bases between. The CDR3 DNA sequence: TGCGCCAGCAGCCTCGCGGAGATCCGTCACTACGAGCAGTACTTC. Its protein is CASSLAEIRHYEQYF. Using reference TRBV5-1 and TRBJ2-7 for the parts outside the CDR3, the full variable domain is KAGVTQTPRYLIKTRGQQVTLSCSPISGHRSVSWYQQTPGQGLQFLFEYFSETQRNKGNFPGRFSGRQFSNSRSEMNVSTLELGDSALYLCASSLAEIRHYEQYFGPGTRLTVT.

CDR3 protein: CATSRDFGVDYNEQFF. For the CDR3, the DNA is TGTGCCACCAGCAGAGATTTCGGGGTCGACTACAATGAGCAGTTCTTC. The rearrangement uses TRBV15 and TRBJ2-1, with D perhaps TRBD2 (5 bases). CDR3 length equals 16 residues. The ends were cut back, 0 bases at V and 3 bases at J, with 12 bases in the middle. Germline CDR1 LNHNV, CDR2 YYDKDF (reference sequence).

V and J are TRBV12-3 or TRBV12-4 and TRBJ2-3; 8 positions agree with TRBD1. The CDR3 runs 16 residues. V lost 1 base and J lost 0; bases outside the gene matches: 3. CDR3 sequence (DNA): TGTGCCAGCAGTTTAGTGGACAGGGTGAGCACAGATACGCAGTATTTT. Translating it yields CASSLVDRVSTDTQYF.

There are many counts of this clonotype. The rearrangement links TRBV6-6 to TRBJ2-6; no clear D. The CDR3 contains 14 residues. With 2 bases removed from V and 0 bases from J, the gap between germline ends came to 2 bases. Germline assignment: CDR1 MNHNY and CDR2 SVGAGI (reference sequence). The DNA of the CDR3 is TGTGCCAGCAGTTACAGCTCTGGGGCCAACGTCCTGACTTTC. Translating it yields CASSYSSGANVLTF.

This sequence joins TRBV6-6 and TRBJ2-7, with 7 bases aligning to TRBD1. The V and J ends lost 4 bases and 7 bases, in that order; junction bases with no gene match: 7. In germline, CDR1 is MNHNY, CDR2 SVGAGI (reference sequence). The CDR3 is made up of 13 amino acids. CDR3 DNA sequence: TGTGCCAGCAGTTTTTACAGGGGTACAGAGCAGTACTTC. Protein sequence: CASSFYRGTEQYF.

The V call is TRBV4-1, the J call TRBJ1-4; 7 nucleotides align to TRBD1. The CDR3 is 15 residues long. The V segment lost 3 bases and the J segment 5 bases; nucleotides outside the gene matches: 6. The V gene's germline CDR1 is MGHRA and CDR2 YSYEKL. The CDR3 sequence: CASSHRQGYNEKLFF. The CDR3 DNA reads as TGCGCCAGCAGCCACCGACAGGGTTACAATGAAAAACTGTTTTTT.

The V gene is TRBV5-6, the J gene TRBJ2-7; 9 positions match TRBD2. This CDR3 spans 15 amino acids. With V trimmed by 3 bases and J by 3 bases, 7 bases remained unmatched. Germline V gene lookup returns CDR1 SGHDT and CDR2 YYEEEE. The CDR3 bases are TGTGCCAGCAGCTCACAGGGACTAGCTGGCTACGAGCAGTACTTC. Translation gives CASSSQGLAGYEQYF.

The genes are TRBV7-3 and TRBJ2-3; tentatively, D is TRBD2 (6 bases). Germline V CDR1 and CDR2: SGHTA, FQGTGA. There are 15 residues in the CDR3. The V end was cut by 5 bases, the J end by 1 base, with 13 bases between. CDR3 nucleotide sequence: TGTGCCAGCAGCGCCGCGGGATGGGGCACAGATACGCAGTATTTT. Protein sequence: CASSAAGWGTDTQYF.

This clonotype was seen more than once but under ten times. The CDR3, as DNA: TGCGCCAGCAGCCAAGACCAAGTGGGGTTGGGGGGCTACACCTTC. Its protein is CASSQDQVGLGGYTF. This chain connects TRBV4-3 to TRBJ1-2; D gene ambiguous. The CDR3 is 15 residues long. Deletions cut 0 bases from V and 8 bases from J, with 16 bases between. Germline lookup yields CDR1 LGHNA and CDR2 YSLEER.